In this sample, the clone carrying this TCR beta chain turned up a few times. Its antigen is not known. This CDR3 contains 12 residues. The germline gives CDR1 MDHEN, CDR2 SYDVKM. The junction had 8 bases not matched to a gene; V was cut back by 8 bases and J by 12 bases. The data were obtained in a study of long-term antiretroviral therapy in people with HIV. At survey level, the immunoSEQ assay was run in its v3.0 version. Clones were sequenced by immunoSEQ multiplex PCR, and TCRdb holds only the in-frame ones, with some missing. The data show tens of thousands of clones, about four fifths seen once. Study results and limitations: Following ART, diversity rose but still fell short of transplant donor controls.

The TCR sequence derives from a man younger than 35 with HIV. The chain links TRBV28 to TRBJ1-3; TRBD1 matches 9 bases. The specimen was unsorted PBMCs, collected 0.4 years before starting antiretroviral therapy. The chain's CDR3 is CASRDRETVIYF. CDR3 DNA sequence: TGTGCCAGCCGGGACAGGGAAACAGTCATATATTTT.